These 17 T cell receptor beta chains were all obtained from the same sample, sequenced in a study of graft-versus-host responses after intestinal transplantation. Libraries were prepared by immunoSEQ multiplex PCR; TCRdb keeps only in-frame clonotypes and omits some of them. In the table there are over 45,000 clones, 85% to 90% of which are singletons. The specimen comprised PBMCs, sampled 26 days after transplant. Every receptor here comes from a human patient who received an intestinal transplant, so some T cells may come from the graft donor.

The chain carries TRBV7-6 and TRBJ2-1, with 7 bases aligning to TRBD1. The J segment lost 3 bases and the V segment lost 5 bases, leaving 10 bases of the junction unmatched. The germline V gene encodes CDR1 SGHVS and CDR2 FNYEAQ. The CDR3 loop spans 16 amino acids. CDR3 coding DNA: TGTGCCAGCAGCGCATTGGGACAGAGCTACTACAATGAGCAGTTCTTC. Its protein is CASSALGQSYYNEQFF. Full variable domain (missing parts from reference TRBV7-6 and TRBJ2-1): GAGVSQSPRYKVTKRGQDVALRCDPISGHVSLYWYRQALGQGPEFLTYFNYEAQQDKSGLPNDRFSAERPEGSISTLTIQRTEQRDSAMYRCASSALGQSYYNEQFFGPGTRLTVL.

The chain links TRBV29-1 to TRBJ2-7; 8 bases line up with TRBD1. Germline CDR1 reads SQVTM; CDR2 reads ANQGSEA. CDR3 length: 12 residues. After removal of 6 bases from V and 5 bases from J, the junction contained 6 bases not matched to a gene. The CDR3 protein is CSVLDRGHEQYF. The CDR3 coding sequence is TGCAGCGTCCTAGACAGGGGACACGAGCAGTACTTC.

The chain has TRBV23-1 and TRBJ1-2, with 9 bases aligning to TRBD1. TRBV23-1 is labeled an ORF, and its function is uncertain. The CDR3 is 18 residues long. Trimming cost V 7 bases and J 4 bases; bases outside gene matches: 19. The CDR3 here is CASTAIGETDRGFYGYTF. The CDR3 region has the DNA TGCGCCAGCACCGCTATAGGGGAGACGGACAGGGGATTCTATGGCTACACCTTC.

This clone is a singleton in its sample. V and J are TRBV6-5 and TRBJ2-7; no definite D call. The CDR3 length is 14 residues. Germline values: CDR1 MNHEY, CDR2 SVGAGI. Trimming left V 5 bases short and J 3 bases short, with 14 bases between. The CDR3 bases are TGTGCCAGCAGTCCTAGAGACGGATTCTACGAGCAGTACTTC. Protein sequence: CASSPRDGFYEQYF.

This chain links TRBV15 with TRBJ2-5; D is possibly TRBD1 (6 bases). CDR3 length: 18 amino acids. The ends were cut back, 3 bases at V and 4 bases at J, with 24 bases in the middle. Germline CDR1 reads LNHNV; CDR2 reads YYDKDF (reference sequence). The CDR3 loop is CATSSGDSRWGRRETQYF. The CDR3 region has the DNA TGTGCCACCAGCAGTGGGGATTCTAGGTGGGGGCGCAGAGAGACCCAGTACTTC.

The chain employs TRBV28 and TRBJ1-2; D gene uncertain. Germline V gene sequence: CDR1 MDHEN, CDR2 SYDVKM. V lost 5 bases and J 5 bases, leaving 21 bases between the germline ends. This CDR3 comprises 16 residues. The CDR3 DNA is TGTGCCAGCAGTCCCTACGGACTCCCACTCGGGTATGGCTACACCTTC. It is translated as CASSPYGLPLGYGYTF.

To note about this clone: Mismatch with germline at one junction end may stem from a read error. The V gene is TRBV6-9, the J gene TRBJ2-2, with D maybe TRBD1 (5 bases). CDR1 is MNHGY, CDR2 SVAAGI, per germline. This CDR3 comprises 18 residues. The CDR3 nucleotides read TGTGCCACCAGTCGAGGTCCCGGAAGGACACCTCACACCGGGGAGCTGTTTTTT. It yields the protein CATSRGPGRTPHTGELFF.

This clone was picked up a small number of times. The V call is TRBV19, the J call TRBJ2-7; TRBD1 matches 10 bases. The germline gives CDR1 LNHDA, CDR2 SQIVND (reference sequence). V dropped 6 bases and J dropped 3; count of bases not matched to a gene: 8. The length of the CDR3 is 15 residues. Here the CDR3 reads CASRPGTGDYYEQYF. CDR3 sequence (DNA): TGTGCCAGTAGGCCTGGGACAGGGGATTACTACGAGCAGTACTTC.

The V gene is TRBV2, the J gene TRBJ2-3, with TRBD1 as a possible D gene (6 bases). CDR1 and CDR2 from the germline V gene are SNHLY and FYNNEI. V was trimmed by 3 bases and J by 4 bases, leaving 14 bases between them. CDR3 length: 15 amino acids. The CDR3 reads CASSERGSSADTQYF. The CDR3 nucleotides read TGTGCCAGCAGTGAGAGGGGGAGTAGCGCAGATACGCAGTATTTT.

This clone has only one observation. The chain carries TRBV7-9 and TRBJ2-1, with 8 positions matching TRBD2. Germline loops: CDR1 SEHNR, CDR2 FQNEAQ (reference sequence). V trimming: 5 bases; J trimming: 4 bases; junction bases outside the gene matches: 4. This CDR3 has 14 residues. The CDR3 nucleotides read TGTGCCAGCAGCGGGGGACTAGAGTACAATGAGCAGTTCTTC. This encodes CASSGGLEYNEQFF.

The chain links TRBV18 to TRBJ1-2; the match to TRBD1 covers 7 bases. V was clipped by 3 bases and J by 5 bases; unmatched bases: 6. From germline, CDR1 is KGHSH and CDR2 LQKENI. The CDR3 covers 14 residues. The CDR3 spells CASSPDRAGYGYTF. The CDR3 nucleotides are TGTGCCAGCTCACCCGACAGGGCTGGTTATGGCTACACCTTC.

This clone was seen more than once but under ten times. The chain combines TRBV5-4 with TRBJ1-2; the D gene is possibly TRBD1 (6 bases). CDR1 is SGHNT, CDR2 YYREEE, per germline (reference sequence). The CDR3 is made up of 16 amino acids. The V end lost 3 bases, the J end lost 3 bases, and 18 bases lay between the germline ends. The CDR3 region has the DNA TGTGCCAGCAGCTCAGCGGGACATGAGGGGGACTATGGCTACACCTTC. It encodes CASSSAGHEGDYGYTF.

CDR3 in amino acids: CASSFPGEAYEQYV. CDR3 sequence (DNA): TGTGCCAGCAGCTTCCCAGGGGAAGCCTACGAGCAGTACGTC. This chain connects TRBV7-9 to TRBJ2-7, with a tentative D call TRBD1 (6 bases). The V gene lost 3 bases and the J gene lost 2 bases, with 11 bases spanning the gap. The V gene's germline CDR1 is SEHNR and CDR2 FQNEAQ (reference sequence). This CDR3 comprises 14 residues.

The CDR3 DNA is TGTGCCAGCAGCTTAGAAGGGCGGGAGGGCACAGATACGCAGTATTTT. Translating it yields CASSLEGREGTDTQYF. The rearrangement joins TRBV13 to TRBJ2-3; 8 bases agree with TRBD2. J lost 1 base, V lost 1 base, and 4 bases had no gene match. CDR1 and CDR2 from the germline V gene are PRHDT and FYEKMQ (reference sequence). This CDR3 comprises 16 residues.

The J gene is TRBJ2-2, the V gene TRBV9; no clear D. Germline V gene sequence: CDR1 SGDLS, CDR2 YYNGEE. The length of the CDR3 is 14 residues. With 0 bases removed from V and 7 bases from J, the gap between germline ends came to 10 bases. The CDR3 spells CASSVGGGNGELFF. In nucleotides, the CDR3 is TGTGCCAGCAGCGTAGGCGGTGGCAACGGGGAGCTGTTTTTT.

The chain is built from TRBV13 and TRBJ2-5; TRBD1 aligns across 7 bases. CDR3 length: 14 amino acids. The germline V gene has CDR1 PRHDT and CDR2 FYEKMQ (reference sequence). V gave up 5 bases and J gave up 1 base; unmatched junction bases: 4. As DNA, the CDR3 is TGTGCCAGCAGCCGGGACAGATTCCAAGAGACCCAGTACTTC. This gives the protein CASSRDRFQETQYF.

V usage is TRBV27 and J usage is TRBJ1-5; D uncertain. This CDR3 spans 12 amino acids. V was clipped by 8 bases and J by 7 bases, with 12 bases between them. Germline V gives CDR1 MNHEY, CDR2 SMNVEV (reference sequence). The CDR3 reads CASLSGKQPQHF. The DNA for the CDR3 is TGTGCCAGCTTGTCGGGGAAGCAGCCCCAGCATTTT.